The 27 T cell receptor beta chains presented below share a single source sample, sequenced in a study of T cell repertoires in cytomegalovirus infection. Using its own MiXCR run on the reads, TCRdb lists one record per CDR3 protein. The sample consists of 750,000 to 950,000 distinct CDR3 sequences, just under 30% of them appearing once. Their recognized antigens are unknown. Sequencing was performed on cultured CD8+ T cells from PBMCs, taken from culture after CMV antigen stimulation. The receptors stem from a human donor in good health (CMV status not recorded). Some clones in this sample may be carry-over from other donors' samples.

This clonotype was seen only a few times. The V and J genes are TRBV19 and TRBJ1-2; the D is unclear. The CDR3 spans 9 residues. The V gene lost 5 bases and the J gene lost 12 bases, with 7 bases spanning the gap. From germline, CDR1 is LNHDA and CDR2 SQIVND (reference sequence). DNA of the CDR3: TGTGCCAGTAGTGCACCTCACACCTTC. This sequence encodes CASSAPHTF.

This clonotype was picked up many times. This chain links TRBV27 with TRBJ1-5; D gene ambiguous. CDR3 length: 13 residues. The ends were cut back, 2 bases at V and 3 bases at J, with 5 bases in the middle. CDR1 is MNHEY and CDR2 is SMNVEV in the germline V gene (reference sequence). The CDR3 loop is CASSLSDNQPQHF. The DNA for the CDR3 is TGTGCCAGCAGTTTAAGCGACAATCAGCCCCAGCATTTT.

The rearrangement links TRBV6-2 or TRBV6-3 to TRBJ1-3, with D perhaps TRBD1 (6 bases). Per the germline V gene, CDR1 is MNHEY and CDR2 is SVGEGT. V gave up 6 bases and J gave up 0 bases, with 21 bases separating them. CDR3 length equals 18 residues. The CDR3 DNA reads as TGTGCCAGCAGAGACTTCTACAGGGATACGCTCTCTGGAAACACCATATATTTT. Translated: CASRDFYRDTLSGNTIYF.

The V and J genes are TRBV7-2 and TRBJ1-6; D ambiguous. The CDR3 runs to 16 residues. The V end lost 1 base, the J end lost 3 bases, and 10 bases lay between the germline ends. Germline CDR1 SGHTA, CDR2 FQGNSA. CDR3 nucleotide sequence: TGTGCCAGCAGCTTAGGCGAGCGGCGCTATAATTCACCCCTCCACTTT. Protein sequence: CASSLGERRYNSPLHF.

A few counts support this clonotype. The genes are TRBV14 and TRBJ2-1; no clear D gene. Germline V lookup: CDR1 SGHDN, CDR2 FVKESK. This CDR3 region has 16 residues. V was pared by 2 bases and J by 3 bases, with 14 bases between. This CDR3 is CASSQSPLTFYNEQFF. CDR3 bases: TGTGCCAGCAGCCAATCCCCCCTAACCTTCTACAATGAGCAGTTCTTC.

The chain carries TRBV25-1 and TRBJ2-7; tentative D call: TRBD1 (5 bases). Trimming shortened V by 2 bases and J by 5 bases, and 19 bases separated the two germline ends. Germline V gene data show CDR1 as MGHDK and CDR2 as SYGVNS. This CDR3 spans 16 amino acids. The CDR3, as DNA: TGTGCCAGCAGTGAAAGCCCTCGGCAGGGTGTCCACGAGCAGTACTTC. Translating it yields CASSESPRQGVHEQYF.

This clonotype was observed many times. The chain links TRBV7-2 to TRBJ2-5, with D possibly matching TRBD2 (6 bases). V dropped 5 bases and J dropped 7 bases, with 20 bases sitting between them. The CDR3 is 15 amino acids. Germline CDR1 SGHTA, CDR2 FQGNSA. Here the CDR3 reads CASSPDGTDIGTQYF. The CDR3 nucleotides are TGTGCCAGCAGCCCCGACGGGACTGACATAGGGACCCAGTACTTC.

This chain links TRBV6-6 with TRBJ2-2; the match to TRBD1 covers 8 bases. Looked up from germline, CDR1 is MNHNY and CDR2 is SVGAGI (reference sequence). The CDR3 consists of 13 residues. The V gene end was trimmed by 5 bases and the J gene end by 7 bases; junction bases not matched to a gene: 3. CDR3 amino acids: CASSPGGGGELFF. CDR3 DNA: TGTGCCAGCAGTCCAGGGGGCGGCGGGGAGCTGTTTTTT.

This clonotype has just a few counts. The CDR3 here is CASSPRISYEQYF. For the CDR3, the DNA is TGTGCCAGCAGTCCCCGCATCTCCTACGAGCAGTACTTC. The V gene is TRBV27, the J gene TRBJ2-7, with D unclear. The CDR3 length is 13 residues. V was cut by 5 bases and J by 0 bases, with 8 bases left in between. The germline V gene has CDR1 MNHEY and CDR2 SMNVEV (reference sequence).

In its sample, this clonotype was seen a few times. The genes are TRBV2 and TRBJ2-1; weak D call: TRBD2 (7 bases). Trimming removed 1 base from V and 7 bases from J, with 17 bases in between. The CDR3 extends over 16 amino acids. From germline, CDR1 is SNHLY and CDR2 FYNNEI. CDR3: CASSEVGGGPGNEQFF. The CDR3 DNA reads TGTGCCAGCAGTGAAGTGGGCGGGGGCCCGGGGAATGAGCAGTTCTTC. Filled out from reference TRBV2 and TRBJ2-1, the complete variable domain reads EPEVTQTPSHQVTQMGQEVILRCVPISNHLYFYWYRQILGQKVEFLVSFYNNEISEKSEIFDDQFSVERPDGSNFTLKIRSTKLEDSAMYFCASSEVGGGPGNEQFFGPGTRLTVL.

This clonotype was seen more than once but under ten times. The rearrangement uses TRBV14 and TRBJ2-1; D possibly matches TRBD1 or TRBD2 (5 bases each). Trimming pared 4 bases from V and 4 bases from J, leaving 14 bases between. The CDR3 runs to 15 residues. Germline V gene data show CDR1 as SGHDN and CDR2 as FVKESK. CDR3 region: CASSRKGWGYNEQFF. CDR3 in DNA: TGTGCCAGCAGCCGGAAGGGATGGGGGTACAATGAGCAGTTCTTC.

The genes are TRBV4-1 and TRBJ2-7; weak D call: TRBD2 (5 bases). Germline V gene lookup returns CDR1 MGHRA and CDR2 YSYEKL. The CDR3 consists of 15 residues. In nucleotides, the CDR3 is TGTGCCAGCAGCCAAGATCGGGGTCTGGCCTACGAGCAGTACGTC. Residues: CASSQDRGLAYEQYV.

The V and J genes are TRBV3-1 and TRBJ1-6; D remains ambiguous. Germline loops: CDR1 LGHDT, CDR2 YNNKEL (reference sequence). CDR3 length equals 14 residues. The V end lost 4 bases, the J end lost 14 bases, and 18 bases lay between the germline ends. The CDR3 DNA sequence: TGTGCCAGCAGCCCGGAGGCCACCTCTAAGGCCCTCCACTTT. Its translation is CASSPEATSKALHF.

This clonotype came up many times. V and J are TRBV4-1 and TRBJ1-1; the D is unclear. The CDR3 totals 11 residues. From germline, CDR1 is MGHRA and CDR2 YSYEKL. CDR3 loop: CATTGNTEAFF. The DNA for the CDR3 is TGCGCTACGACGGGCAACACTGAAGCTTTCTTT.

The chain joins TRBV6-2 or TRBV6-3 to TRBJ1-2; the D gene is possibly TRBD1 (6 bases). Germline V CDR1 and CDR2: MNHEY, SVGEGT. The CDR3 has 14 residues. Trimming took off 6 bases at V and 7 bases at J, with 18 bases between the two ends. The chain's CDR3 is CASSLDSDSIGYTF. The CDR3 DNA is TGTGCCAGCAGCTTGGACAGCGACAGTATTGGCTACACCTTC.

The V call is TRBV7-3, the J call TRBJ1-2; D possibly corresponds to TRBD1 (6 bases). This CDR3 has 15 amino acids. In germline, CDR1 is SGHTA, CDR2 FQGTGA. V shed 3 bases and J shed 7 bases, with 18 bases lying between them. In nucleotides, the CDR3 is TGTGCCAGCAGCTTTGGAAGGGGGGGGAGGGGTGGCTACACCTTC. Its protein product is CASSFGRGGRGGYTF.

This clonotype appeared a few times. This sequence joins TRBV7-9 and TRBJ2-1; 15 nucleotides line up with TRBD2. V trimming: 6 bases; J trimming: 0 bases; junction bases outside the gene matches: 12. This CDR3 is 20 amino acids long. Germline loops: CDR1 SEHNR, CDR2 FQNEAQ (reference sequence). This CDR3 reads CASSSPGTSGGPSSYNEQFF. The CDR3 DNA follows: TGTGCCAGCAGTTCACCCGGGACTAGCGGGGGGCCTAGCTCCTACAATGAGCAGTTCTTC.

The genes are TRBV6-7 and TRBJ1-1, with a tentative D call TRBD1 (5 bases). TRBV6-7 is flagged as an ORF with uncertain function. Trimming took 5 bases from V and 2 from J, leaving 15 bases between them. CDR3 length: 15 residues. As DNA, the CDR3 is TGTGCCAGCAGTCTCGCCGCGAGGGACAACACTGAAGCTTTCTTT. This sequence encodes CASSLAARDNTEAFF.

This clonotype has only a few counts. This sequence joins TRBV19 and TRBJ2-5; no clear D gene. Deletions cut 5 bases from V and 7 bases from J, with 14 bases between. Germline CDR1 LNHDA, CDR2 SQIVND (reference sequence). The length of the CDR3 is 13 residues. In DNA form, the CDR3 reads TGTGCCAGTAGTTCCCTCTCCCTAGGGACCCAGTACTTC. Translation gives CASSSLSLGTQYF. The full variable domain, completed using reference TRBV19 and TRBJ2-5, is DGGITQSPKYLFRKEGQNVTLSCEQNLNHDAMYWYRQDPGQGLRLIYYSQIVNDFQKGDIAEGYSVSREKKESFPLTVTSAQKNPTAFYLCASSSLSLGTQYFGPGTRLLVL.

This clonotype was seen just once. The chain recombines TRBV19 with TRBJ1-1; 9 nucleotides agree with TRBD1. V shed 2 bases and J 4 bases; nucleotides not matched to a gene: 11. The germline V gene encodes CDR1 LNHDA and CDR2 SQIVND (reference sequence). CDR3 length: 17 residues. CDR3: CASSIRSQQGAGTEAFF. The CDR3 DNA reads as TGTGCCAGTAGTATACGGTCCCAACAGGGGGCGGGCACTGAAGCTTTCTTT. Together with reference TRBV19 and TRBJ1-1, the CDR3 gives the full variable domain: DGGITQSPKYLFRKEGQNVTLSCEQNLNHDAMYWYRQDPGQGLRLIYYSQIVNDFQKGDIAEGYSVSREKKESFPLTVTSAQKNPTAFYLCASSIRSQQGAGTEAFFGQGTRLTVV.

The chain couples TRBV12-3 or TRBV12-4 to TRBJ2-7; 8 bases agree with TRBD1. V trimming: 6 bases; J trimming: 6 bases; junction bases outside the gene matches: 16. The CDR3 covers 16 residues. The CDR3 bases are TGTGCCAGCAGCCGAGACCCGACAGGGGTCACCAGCGAGCAGTACTTC. Protein sequence: CASSRDPTGVTSEQYF.

CDR3 loop: CASTNPRSPYNEQFF. The CDR3 coding sequence is TGTGCCAGCACCAACCCTCGGAGCCCATACAATGAGCAGTTCTTC. The chain combines TRBV12-3 or TRBV12-4 with TRBJ2-1, with D unresolved. V dropped 7 bases and J dropped 4 bases, with 17 bases sitting between them. The CDR3 runs to 15 residues.

The V gene is TRBV4-1, the J gene TRBJ1-5; D might be TRBD1 (6 bases). The CDR3 has 16 residues. Germline V gives CDR1 MGHRA, CDR2 YSYEKL. Deletions cut 4 bases from V and 5 bases from J, with 18 bases between. The CDR3 DNA follows: TGCGCCAGCAGCCGTTTCTACAGGGAAGTGGATCAGCCCCAGCATTTT. Amino acid sequence: CASSRFYREVDQPQHF.

This chain connects TRBV19 to TRBJ1-4; D call uncertain. Germline assignment: CDR1 LNHDA and CDR2 SQIVND (reference sequence). Trimming shortened V by 3 bases and J by 0 bases, and 5 bases separated the two germline ends. The CDR3 totals 14 residues. In DNA form, the CDR3 reads TGTGCCAGTAGTATTTGGACAACTAATGAAAAACTGTTTTTT. Its protein product is CASSIWTTNEKLFF. Looking up the rest from reference TRBV19 and TRBJ1-4 gives the full variable domain: DGGITQSPKYLFRKEGQNVTLSCEQNLNHDAMYWYRQDPGQGLRLIYYSQIVNDFQKGDIAEGYSVSREKKESFPLTVTSAQKNPTAFYLCASSIWTTNEKLFFGSGTQLSVL.

The chain is built from TRBV13 and TRBJ2-2; 10 bases map to TRBD1. The V gene end was trimmed by 1 base and the J gene end by 3 bases; junction bases not matched to a gene: 5. Germline V lookup: CDR1 PRHDT, CDR2 FYEKMQ (reference sequence). This CDR3 spans 17 amino acids. The CDR3 nucleotides are TGTGCCAGCAGCTTAGCGGGACAGGGGACCTACACCGGGGAGCTGTTTTTT. This encodes CASSLAGQGTYTGELFF.

This clonotype appeared a single time. The chain employs TRBV19 and TRBJ1-1; TRBD1 agrees at 8 bases. V shed 0 bases, J shed 3 bases, and the junction held 3 bases outside the gene matches. CDR3 length: 15 residues. Germline values: CDR1 LNHDA, CDR2 SQIVND (reference sequence). CDR3: CASSIDPGGYTEAFF. The DNA for the CDR3 is TGTGCCAGTAGTATAGACCCAGGGGGCTACACTGAAGCTTTCTTT.

The chain joins TRBV2 to TRBJ2-7; unclear D gene. The CDR3 is made up of 14 amino acids. V was shortened by 1 base and J by 0 bases, with 7 bases between the two germline ends. CDR1 SNHLY and CDR2 FYNNEI come from the germline V gene. DNA for the CDR3: TGTGCCAGCAGTGAAGGCTATAGCTCCTACGAGCAGTACTTC. Protein sequence: CASSEGYSSYEQYF.